A selection of T cell receptor beta chains follows, all from one sample in a study of blood T cell repertoires in COVID-19. TCRdb keeps only in-frame clones here, not all; method: immunoSEQ multiplex PCR. The sample lists 90,000 to 150,000 clones; around nine tenths were seen once. Sample: peripheral blood. The receptors here all came from a woman between 50 and 59 years old with acute or convalescent COVID-19. Both conserved end residues are part of each CDR3. The order of the fields is J gene, clone size, D gene, V gene, CDR3 protein, CDR3 DNA. D genes are given only for firm matches. Clone size is not always given. Where it is, it says once, few, many or a class for expanded clones.

>TRBJ2-2|.|.|TRBV2
CASKPTATVELFF
TGTGCCAGCAAACCAACCGCCACAGTGGAGCTGTTTTTT
>TRBJ2-1|few|TRBD2|TRBV10-3
CAISSSGGPLNEQFF
TGTGCCATCAGTTCTAGCGGGGGGCCTCTCAATGAGCAGTTCTTC
>TRBJ2-7|.|.|TRBV20-1
CSAIGYQEQYF
TGCAGTGCTATCGGGTACCAGGAGCAGTACTTC
>TRBJ2-1|.|TRBD2|TRBV4-3
CASSQGGRARDEQFF
TGCGCCAGCAGCCAAGGCGGGAGGGCCAGGGATGAGCAGTTCTTC
>TRBJ2-7|.|TRBD1|TRBV14
CASSQVETGRYEQYF
TGTGCCAGCAGCCAAGTCGAGACAGGGCGGTACGAGCAGTACTTC
>TRBJ1-2|.|.|TRBV10-2
CASSDQGPTTYGYTF
TGCGCCAGCAGTGATCAGGGCCCAACGACCTATGGCTACACCTTC
>TRBJ1-6|.|.|TRBV10-2
CASSGTVNSPLHF
TGCGCCAGCAGTGGGACAGTCAATTCACCCCTCCACTTT
>TRBJ1-2|.|.|TRBV7-9
CASSPHQAEGVGGYTF
TGTGCCAGCAGCCCCCACCAAGCGGAAGGTGTAGGTGGCTACACCTTC
>TRBJ1-4|.|.|TRBV12-3/TRBV12-4
CASSGAGEKLFF
TGTGCCAGCAGTGGAGCAGGGGAAAAACTGTTTTTT
>TRBJ2-3|.|TRBD2|TRBV30
CAWSRGRANLGDTQYF
TGTGCCTGGAGCCGGGGGAGGGCTAACTTAGGAGATACGCAGTATTTT
>TRBJ2-7|few|TRBD2|TRBV5-5
CASRLEPGLAGDEQYF
TGTGCCAGCAGGCTGGAGCCGGGACTAGCGGGAGACGAGCAGTACTTC
>TRBJ1-1|.|TRBD1|TRBV2
CASSRVQGWSEAFF
TGTGCCAGCTCTCGGGTACAGGGGTGGTCGGAAGCTTTCTTT
>TRBJ2-7|once|.|TRBV19
CASSISQGINEQYF
TGTGCCAGTAGTATAAGTCAGGGGATCAACGAGCAGTACTTC
>TRBJ1-5|.|.|TRBV5-6
CASSLRGNSNQPQHF
TGTGCCAGCAGCTTGCGAGGGAATAGCAATCAGCCCCAGCATTTT
>TRBJ2-1|.|TRBD2|TRBV6-2/TRBV6-3
CASSLGLAGIYNEQFF
TGTGCCAGCAGTCTAGGACTAGCGGGAATATACAATGAGCAGTTCTTC
>TRBJ1-1|.|TRBD1|TRBV5-1
CASSGGTGLMNTEAFF
TGCGCCAGCAGCGGCGGGACAGGGCTCATGAACACTGAAGCTTTCTTT
>TRBJ1-4|.|.|TRBV5-1
CASSLEGGREKLFF
TGCGCCAGCAGCCTGGAAGGAGGGCGCGAAAAACTGTTTTTT
>TRBJ1-1|.|.|TRBV4-3
CASSQSSWESKGSKEAFF
TGCGCCAGCAGCCAATCCTCCTGGGAGTCAAAGGGTAGCAAGGAAGCTTTCTTT
>TRBJ2-7|.|.|TRBV2
CASSEDSYYEQYF
TGTGCCAGCAGTGAGGACAGTTACTACGAGCAGTACTTC
>TRBJ2-3|.|.|TRBV4-1
CASSQGDRNPGQDTQYF
TGCGCCAGCAGCCAAGGAGATCGGAACCCGGGTCAAGATACGCAGTATTTT
>TRBJ2-7|.|.|TRBV5-1
CASSPGGRYEQYF
TGCGCCAGCAGCCCGGGGGGCCGGTACGAGCAGTACTTC
>TRBJ1-2|.|TRBD1|TRBV7-2
CASSYRQGADGYTF
TGTGCCAGCAGCTACCGACAGGGGGCTGATGGCTACACCTTC
>TRBJ1-2|.|TRBD1|TRBV5-6
CASSHRGGYGYTF
TGTGCCAGCAGTCACAGGGGAGGCTATGGCTACACCTTC
>TRBJ1-1|.|TRBD1|TRBV7-2
CASMGTVSAEAFF
TGTGCCAGCATGGGGACAGTAAGCGCTGAAGCTTTCTTT
>TRBJ1-2|.|.|TRBV4-3
CASSPRYREVNYGYTF
TGCGCCAGCAGCCCTAGATATAGGGAGGTTAACTATGGCTACACCTTC
>TRBJ2-3|.|TRBD2|TRBV2
CASSVSGGRSTDTQYF
TGTGCCAGCAGTGTTAGCGGGGGCCGTAGCACAGATACGCAGTATTTT
>TRBJ1-3|few|.|TRBV18
CASSRGSSGNTIYF
TGTGCCAGCTCCCGAGGGAGCTCTGGAAACACCATATATTTT
>TRBJ2-7|.|.|TRBV30
CAWSMDSTFYEQYF
TGTGCCTGGAGTATGGATAGCACCTTCTACGAGCAGTACTTC